These T cell receptor beta chains were read from a single sample in a study of prognosis after radiotherapy for stage I lung cancer. TCRdb re-called the multiplex PCR reads with MiXCR, one entry per CDR3 protein. Of 15,000 or so distinct CDR3 sequences listed, more than 35% were seen once; the top ten hold under 50%. The sample in question was PBMCs, obtained before or after stereotactic body radiation therapy (not recorded which). The receptors come from a donor aged 50 or older with non-small cell lung cancer. Each CDR3 is given with its conserved first and last residue. The order of the fields is V gene, clone size, J gene, D gene, CDR3 DNA, CDR3 protein. The D gene is left open where the match is weak. Only part of the rows carry a size: once, few, many, or a class if the clone is expanded.

v_call: TRBV30; clone_size: few; j_call: TRBJ1-5; d_call: TRBD1; cdr3_nt: TGTGCCTGGAGGGCATCGGACAGGGGCAATCAGCCCCAGCATTTT; cdr3_aa: CAWRASDRGNQPQHF
v_call: TRBV12-3/TRBV12-4; clone_size: medium-sized; j_call: TRBJ2-7; d_call: TRBD2; cdr3_nt: TGTGCCAGCAATTCGGCGGAGGACGGGGGGGAGCAGTACTTC; cdr3_aa: CASNSAEDGGEQYF
v_call: TRBV19; clone_size: many; j_call: TRBJ2-2; d_call: .; cdr3_nt: TGTGCCAGTAGTATAGTAGGCAGGGTCACCGGGGAGCTGTTTTTT; cdr3_aa: CASSIVGRVTGELFF
v_call: TRBV11-1; clone_size: .; j_call: TRBJ2-7; d_call: TRBD2; cdr3_nt: TGTGCCAGCAGCTTCCGGTGGGGGGGCTCCTACGAGCAGTACTTC; cdr3_aa: CASSFRWGGSYEQYF
v_call: TRBV18; clone_size: many; j_call: TRBJ2-1; d_call: TRBD2; cdr3_nt: TGTGCCAGCTCACCACCGTCGGGAGCGGGAGGGTACAATGAGCAGTTCTTC; cdr3_aa: CASSPPSGAGGYNEQFF
v_call: TRBV12-3/TRBV12-4; clone_size: .; j_call: TRBJ1-3; d_call: .; cdr3_nt: TGTGCCAGCAGTTTAGGTAGTTTGGGGGGCTCTGGAAACACCATATATTTT; cdr3_aa: CASSLGSLGGSGNTIYF
v_call: TRBV6-2/TRBV6-3; clone_size: .; j_call: TRBJ1-6; d_call: .; cdr3_nt: TGTGCCAGCAGTTCCTTGCGGGGGTCGAGATCACCCCTCCACTTT; cdr3_aa: CASSSLRGSRSPLHF
v_call: TRBV19; clone_size: many; j_call: TRBJ2-1; d_call: TRBD2; cdr3_nt: TGTGCCAGTAGTATAGATCGACTAGCGGGGGGCAATGAGCAGTTCTTC; cdr3_aa: CASSIDRLAGGNEQFF
v_call: TRBV7-3; clone_size: many; j_call: TRBJ2-5; d_call: .; cdr3_nt: TGTGCCAGCAGCTTAGGTGTTGGGGAGACCCAGTACTTC; cdr3_aa: CASSLGVGETQYF
v_call: TRBV7-9; clone_size: .; j_call: TRBJ2-1; d_call: .; cdr3_nt: TGTGCCAGCAGCAGAAGCCGGAATGAGCAGTTCTTC; cdr3_aa: CASSRSRNEQFF
v_call: TRBV6-1; clone_size: .; j_call: TRBJ2-1; d_call: .; cdr3_nt: TGTGCCAGCAGTCCGGGGACGGGCTACAATGAGCAGTTCTTC; cdr3_aa: CASSPGTGYNEQFF
v_call: TRBV29-1; clone_size: many; j_call: TRBJ2-3; d_call: .; cdr3_nt: TGCAGCGTGCGGGGGCTCACAGATACGCAGTATTTT; cdr3_aa: CSVRGLTDTQYF
v_call: TRBV7-6; clone_size: many; j_call: TRBJ2-7; d_call: .; cdr3_nt: TGTGCCAGCAGCCTGTTGGCGGGGAGCTCCTACGAGCAGTACTTC; cdr3_aa: CASSLLAGSSYEQYF
v_call: TRBV19; clone_size: many; j_call: TRBJ2-1; d_call: TRBD2; cdr3_nt: TGTGCCAGTAGTGTGGAACTAGCGGGGGACCAGGATGAGCAGTTCTTC; cdr3_aa: CASSVELAGDQDEQFF
v_call: TRBV6-1; clone_size: many; j_call: TRBJ1-2; d_call: TRBD1; cdr3_nt: TGTGCCAGCAGCACGGGACAGGGGGCGTTGAACTATGGCTACACCTTC; cdr3_aa: CASSTGQGALNYGYTF
v_call: TRBV28; clone_size: .; j_call: TRBJ2-7; d_call: .; cdr3_nt: TGTGTCAGCAGTATAGGTTTCTACGAGCATTACTTC; cdr3_aa: CVSSIGFYEHYF
v_call: TRBV14; clone_size: many; j_call: TRBJ2-5; d_call: .; cdr3_nt: TGTGCCAGCAGCCAAGATTTGGGGGAGACCCAGTACTTC; cdr3_aa: CASSQDLGETQYF
v_call: TRBV6-1; clone_size: .; j_call: TRBJ2-7; d_call: TRBD2; cdr3_nt: TGTGCCAGCATGAAACTAGCGGGAGGCATCTACGAGCAGTACTTC; cdr3_aa: CASMKLAGGIYEQYF
v_call: TRBV19; clone_size: medium-sized; j_call: TRBJ1-5; d_call: .; cdr3_nt: TGTGCCAGTACTACAGGCAATCAGCCCCAGCATTTT; cdr3_aa: CASTTGNQPQHF
v_call: TRBV5-1; clone_size: many; j_call: TRBJ2-5; d_call: TRBD1; cdr3_nt: TGCGCCAGCAGCTTGGGGGACAGGGGAGGGGAGACCCAGTACTTC; cdr3_aa: CASSLGDRGGETQYF
v_call: TRBV7-7; clone_size: many; j_call: TRBJ2-2; d_call: .; cdr3_nt: TGTGCTAGCGCCTCCGGGGCAACCGGGGAGCTGTTTTTT; cdr3_aa: CASASGATGELFF
v_call: TRBV20-1; clone_size: .; j_call: TRBJ2-1; d_call: .; cdr3_nt: TGCAGTGCTAGGGTCGGGAATGATGAGCAGTTCTTC; cdr3_aa: CSARVGNDEQFF
v_call: TRBV6-4; clone_size: .; j_call: TRBJ2-1; d_call: .; cdr3_nt: TGTGCCAGCAGTGTAGCTCTGACAGGCTCCTACAATGAGCAGTTCTTC; cdr3_aa: CASSVALTGSYNEQFF
v_call: TRBV7-8; clone_size: many; j_call: TRBJ2-1; d_call: TRBD2; cdr3_nt: TGTGCCAGCAGCTTAGTAAGCGGAGGCGGGAGCCATGGGGATGAGCAGTTCTTC; cdr3_aa: CASSLVSGGGSHGDEQFF
v_call: TRBV2; clone_size: many; j_call: TRBJ2-7; d_call: TRBD1; cdr3_nt: TGTGCCAGCAGTGGGCAGGGGGCCTACGAGCAGTACTTC; cdr3_aa: CASSGQGAYEQYF
v_call: TRBV10-2; clone_size: many; j_call: TRBJ2-1; d_call: TRBD2; cdr3_nt: TGCGCCAGCAGTGCCGGGACTAGCAATGAGCAGTTCTTC; cdr3_aa: CASSAGTSNEQFF
v_call: TRBV20-1; clone_size: many; j_call: TRBJ2-7; d_call: .; cdr3_nt: TGCAGTGCTATCTCGCCCGGGGAACTGGCCTACGAGCAGTACTTC; cdr3_aa: CSAISPGELAYEQYF
v_call: TRBV3-1; clone_size: many; j_call: TRBJ2-1; d_call: .; cdr3_nt: TGTGCCAGCAGCCAAGAATTGAGCGCTAGAGTCGTCGACAATGAGCAGTTCTTC; cdr3_aa: CASSQELSARVVDNEQFF
v_call: TRBV3-1; clone_size: many; j_call: TRBJ2-4; d_call: TRBD2; cdr3_nt: TGTGCCAGCAGCCAAGGGGAGGGGTTAAACATTCAGTACTTC; cdr3_aa: CASSQGEGLNIQYF
v_call: TRBV6-1; clone_size: medium-sized; j_call: TRBJ2-7; d_call: .; cdr3_nt: TGTGCCAGCAGCCTCCAGGGTTACGAGCAGTACTTC; cdr3_aa: CASSLQGYEQYF
v_call: TRBV5-1; clone_size: .; j_call: TRBJ2-1; d_call: .; cdr3_nt: TGCGCCAGCAGCTTGACAGTTAATCACAATGAGCAGTTCTTC; cdr3_aa: CASSLTVNHNEQFF
v_call: TRBV24-1; clone_size: many; j_call: TRBJ2-5; d_call: .; cdr3_nt: TGTGCCACCAGTGATCCGACAGGTGCCCAAGAGACCCAGTACTTC; cdr3_aa: CATSDPTGAQETQYF
v_call: TRBV27; clone_size: many; j_call: TRBJ2-2; d_call: .; cdr3_nt: TGTGCCAGCAGTTTATATGGTGGGCGAGCAGAAGCCGGGGAGCTGTTTTTT; cdr3_aa: CASSLYGGRAEAGELFF
v_call: TRBV6-2/TRBV6-3; clone_size: .; j_call: TRBJ2-2; d_call: .; cdr3_nt: TGTGCCAGCAGAACCAGGACCCCCGCACAGGGCACCGGAGAGCTGTTTTTT; cdr3_aa: CASRTRTPAQGTGELFF
v_call: TRBV4-1; clone_size: few; j_call: TRBJ1-6; d_call: .; cdr3_nt: TGCGCCAGCAGCCAAGACTTGGGTCTGGGTTCACCCCTCCACTTT; cdr3_aa: CASSQDLGLGSPLHF
v_call: TRBV7-9; clone_size: medium-sized; j_call: TRBJ2-2; d_call: TRBD2; cdr3_nt: TGTGCCAGCAGCCCAGTCCGGGGGGGAAACACCGGGGAGCTGTTTTTT; cdr3_aa: CASSPVRGGNTGELFF
v_call: TRBV10-3; clone_size: many; j_call: TRBJ2-3; d_call: TRBD2; cdr3_nt: TGTGCCATCAGTTCAGCGGGGGTCACAGATACGCAGTATTTT; cdr3_aa: CAISSAGVTDTQYF
v_call: TRBV7-2; clone_size: medium-sized; j_call: TRBJ1-2; d_call: .; cdr3_nt: TGTGCCAGCAGCTTAGCTTGGACTGCCCTTGAGGGCTACACCTTC; cdr3_aa: CASSLAWTALEGYTF
v_call: TRBV5-4; clone_size: .; j_call: TRBJ2-5; d_call: .; cdr3_nt: TGTGCCAGCAGCTTTGGGAGTGGGGTAGATGAGACCCAGTACTTC; cdr3_aa: CASSFGSGVDETQYF
v_call: TRBV6-5; clone_size: .; j_call: TRBJ1-2; d_call: .; cdr3_nt: TGTGCCATCAGTTACTCTAATCGGCAGGGAGTTGGCTACACCTTC; cdr3_aa: CAISYSNRQGVGYTF
v_call: TRBV20-1; clone_size: .; j_call: TRBJ2-7; d_call: TRBD2; cdr3_nt: TGCAGTGCTAGCGGTGCGGGGGTAGGGGAGCAGTACTTC; cdr3_aa: CSASGAGVGEQYF
v_call: TRBV5-1; clone_size: .; j_call: TRBJ2-2; d_call: .; cdr3_nt: TGCGCCAGCAGCCCCTGGACAGCAAACACCGGGGAGCTGTTTTTT; cdr3_aa: CASSPWTANTGELFF
v_call: TRBV6-2/TRBV6-3; clone_size: many; j_call: TRBJ2-5; d_call: TRBD1; cdr3_nt: TGTGCCAGCAGTCCCCAGGGGGCGGGAGAGACCCAGTACTTC; cdr3_aa: CASSPQGAGETQYF
v_call: TRBV7-9; clone_size: .; j_call: TRBJ2-3; d_call: TRBD2; cdr3_nt: TGTGCCAGCGGGACTAGCGGCACAGATACGCAGTATTTT; cdr3_aa: CASGTSGTDTQYF
v_call: TRBV6-4; clone_size: .; j_call: TRBJ2-7; d_call: .; cdr3_nt: TGTGCCAGAAGGTTGCTATCCTACGAGCGGTACTTC; cdr3_aa: CARRLLSYERYF
v_call: TRBV6-2/TRBV6-3; clone_size: many; j_call: TRBJ2-5; d_call: .; cdr3_nt: TGTGCCAGCACCAACCCCAATAAAAGGGGGCAGTACTTC; cdr3_aa: CASTNPNKRGQYF